A single sample is the source of the 30 T cell receptor beta chains below, sequenced in a study of cytomegalovirus exposure and HLA in healthy donors. Primers: 60 Vbeta forward and 13 Jbeta reverse. This table comes from immunoSEQ multiplex PCR, and its TCRdb copy is limited to in-frame clones, with some not included. The repertoire has fewer than 150,000 clones, about 78% of them found once; the top ten carry roughly 2.8%. The sequenced sample was PBMCs. Receptors originate from a male donor in good health and CMV-seronegative.

The V gene is TRBV19, the J gene TRBJ2-1; weak D call: TRBD1 (5 bases). The V and J ends lost 5 bases and 2 bases respectively, with 16 bases between them. The CDR3 totals 16 residues. Germline V CDR1 and CDR2: LNHDA, SQIVND (reference sequence). The CDR3, as DNA: TGTGCCAGTAGTGCCAGGGCTCAGCTTCCCTACAATGAGCAGTTCTTC. It yields the protein CASSARAQLPYNEQFF.

The chain has TRBV30 and TRBJ1-4, with 9 bases aligning to TRBD1. The J segment lost 4 bases and the V segment lost 7 bases, leaving 7 bases of the junction unmatched. Per germline, CDR1 GTSNPN and CDR2 SVGIG (reference sequence). This CDR3 contains 14 residues. The CDR3 sequence: CASHEGQGNEKLFF. CDR3 DNA sequence: TGTGCCTCTCATGAGGGACAGGGTAATGAAAAACTGTTTTTT.

This rearrangement joins TRBV27 to TRBJ1-2; 7 nucleotides match TRBD1. V dropped 6 bases and J dropped 5; count of bases not matched to a gene: 9. CDR1 and CDR2 (germline): MNHEY, SMNVEV (reference sequence). The CDR3 is 14 amino acids. Here the CDR3 reads CASSSQTGRYGYTF. DNA for the CDR3: TGTGCCAGCAGCTCCCAGACAGGGCGGTATGGCTACACCTTC.

The chain recombines TRBV6-6 with TRBJ2-7, with 10 bases fitting TRBD1. CDR3 length: 15 amino acids. The trim removed 2 bases at V and 1 base at J, leaving 2 bases unmatched. Germline lookup yields CDR1 MNHNY and CDR2 SVGAGI (reference sequence). CDR3 bases: TGTGCCAGCAGTTACAGGGGACAGGGGTCCTACGAGCAGTACTTC. Translated, it gives CASSYRGQGSYEQYF.

The V call is TRBV6-5, the J call TRBJ1-1; 9 bases map to TRBD1. This CDR3 region has 15 residues. CDR1 MNHEY and CDR2 SVGAGI come from the germline V gene. The V gene end was trimmed by 6 bases and the J gene end by 1 base; junction bases not matched to a gene: 6. CDR3 sequence: CASSQTGGRNTEAFF. The CDR3 coding sequence is TGTGCCAGCAGCCAAACAGGGGGCCGGAACACTGAAGCTTTCTTT.

Comments on this clone: At one end the junction does not follow the germline gene, possibly because of a read error. This chain connects TRBV5-1 to TRBJ1-2, with D possibly TRBD1 on 6 matching bases. This CDR3 spans 12 amino acids. Germline CDR1 reads SGHRS; CDR2 reads YFSETQ. CDR3 amino acids: CASSSQGDGYPF. The DNA of the CDR3 is TGCGCCAGCAGCTCACAGGGCGATGGCTACCCCTTC.

The rearrangement joins TRBV9 to TRBJ1-1; a possible D gene is TRBD1 (6 bases). The V and J ends lost 0 bases and 5 bases respectively, with 14 bases between them. CDR1 is SGDLS, CDR2 YYNGEE, per germline. The CDR3 has 15 amino acids. The CDR3 DNA sequence: TGTGCCAGCAGCGTAGTCGGGGGGGCGCGAACTGAAGCTTTCTTT. Amino acids: CASSVVGGARTEAFF.

This clone came up a few times. The chain links TRBV14 to TRBJ2-5; D remains unclear. V lost 0 bases and J 4 bases, leaving 6 bases between the germline ends. The germline gives CDR1 SGHDN, CDR2 FVKESK. This CDR3 has 13 residues. CDR3 nucleotides: TGTGCCAGCAGCCAAGATAGGAGAGAGACCCAGTACTTC. Residues: CASSQDRRETQYF.

The CDR3 nucleotides read TGCAGCGCGGGACTAGCGGGGCGTGAGCAGTTCTTC. It is translated as CSAGLAGREQFF. The rearrangement joins TRBV29-1 to TRBJ2-1; 13 nucleotides line up with TRBD2. Germline-derived CDR1 and CDR2 are SQVTM and ANQGSEA. J gave up 9 bases and V 7 bases, and 3 bases lay outside the gene matches. The CDR3 loop spans 12 amino acids.

This chain connects TRBV29-1 to TRBJ2-2; 8 bases are a match to TRBD2. This CDR3 comprises 14 residues. V was pared by 5 bases and J by 2 bases, with 4 bases of the junction left unmatched. CDR1 and CDR2 from the germline V gene are SQVTM and ANQGSEA. The DNA of the CDR3 is TGCAGCGTTCTACTAGCGGACAACACCGGGGAGCTGTTTTTT. It translates to CSVLLADNTGELFF.

This chain links TRBV7-8 with TRBJ2-7; TRBD2 agrees at 9 bases. The V segment lost 4 bases and the J segment 6 bases; nucleotides outside the gene matches: 4. Per the germline V gene, CDR1 is SGHVS and CDR2 is FQNEAQ. The CDR3 runs 13 residues. This CDR3 reads CASSWGLAGEQYF. CDR3 DNA sequence: TGTGCCAGCAGCTGGGGACTAGCAGGCGAGCAGTACTTC.

This chain uses TRBV6-5 with TRBJ2-1, with D possibly being TRBD1 (6 bases). CDR1 is MNHEY, CDR2 SVGAGI, per germline. The CDR3 has 12 amino acids. Trimming cost V 5 bases and J 15 bases, with 17 bases left between them. The CDR3 is CASSQSGQRPFF. DNA for the CDR3: TGTGCCAGCAGTCAATCCGGACAGAGGCCGTTCTTC.

The V call is TRBV7-3, the J call TRBJ2-5; 10 bases align to TRBD2. The CDR3 is made up of 16 amino acids. Unmatched junction bases numbered 11, after V lost 5 bases and J lost 5 bases. The germline CDR1 and CDR2 sequences are SGHTA and FQGTGA. The CDR3 protein is CASSRRSGGAEETQYF. In DNA, the CDR3 is TGTGCCAGCAGCCGACGAAGCGGGGGGGCCGAGGAGACCCAGTACTTC. Combining the CDR3 with reference TRBV7-3 and TRBJ2-5 gives the whole variable domain GAGVSQTPSNKVTEKGKYVELRCDPISGHTALYWYRQSLGQGPEFLIYFQGTGAADDSGLPNDRFFAVRPEGSVSTLKIQRTERGDSAVYLCASSRRSGGAEETQYFGPGTRLLVL.

The CDR3 protein is CASSRGQGDSPLHF. CDR3 nucleotides: TGTGCCAGCAGTAGAGGACAGGGTGATTCACCCCTCCACTTT. The chain carries TRBV6-5 and TRBJ1-6; TRBD1 agrees at 8 bases. This CDR3 has 14 amino acids. In germline, CDR1 is MNHEY, CDR2 SVGAGI. The V gene end was trimmed by 5 bases and the J gene end by 8 bases; junction bases not matched to a gene: 5.

The genes are TRBV11-2 and TRBJ2-3, with 7 bases identical to TRBD2. V gave up 3 bases and J gave up 0 bases; unmatched junction bases: 0. Germline CDR1 reads SGHAT; CDR2 reads FQNNGV. The CDR3 runs to 14 residues. CDR3 region: CASSFGGSTDTQYF. The CDR3 DNA sequence: TGTGCCAGCAGCTTCGGGGGGAGCACAGATACGCAGTATTTT. Drawing the rest from reference TRBV11-2 and TRBJ2-3, the complete variable domain is EAGVAQSPRYKIIEKRQSVAFWCNPISGHATLYWYQQILGQGPKLLIQFQNNGVVDDSQLPKDRFSAERLKGVDSTLKIQPAKLEDSAVYLCASSFGGSTDTQYFGPGTRLTVL.

V gene TRBV7-2 combines with J gene TRBJ2-5; D is unclear. Gene TRBJ2-7 matches the end of the DNA better, so the J call may be wrong. Germline assignment: CDR1 SGHTA and CDR2 FQGNSA. The CDR3 length is 11 residues. CDR3 sequence reads: CASSTAYEQYF. As DNA, the CDR3 is TGTGCCAGCAGCACCGCCTACGAGCAGTACTTC.

The chain links TRBV19 to TRBJ2-2; 12 bases match TRBD2. Germline V gene data show CDR1 as LNHDA and CDR2 as SQIVND (reference sequence). The CDR3 is 15 residues long. V was clipped by 8 bases and J by 7 bases; unmatched bases: 8. The CDR3 DNA is TGTGCCAGTCGGCTAGCGGGAGGGCCAGGCGGGGAGCTGTTTTTT. Protein sequence: CASRLAGGPGGELFF.

This chain joins TRBV30 and TRBJ1-2; D may be TRBD1 (5 bases). Trimming took 3 bases from V and 9 from J, leaving 23 bases between them. The CDR3 contains 15 residues. CDR1 and CDR2 (germline): GTSNPN, SVGIG (reference sequence). The CDR3 nucleotides read TGTGCCTGGAGCCTCATAGGGGCGGCAGTATTTCGCTACACCTTC. This sequence encodes CAWSLIGAAVFRYTF.

This clone came up a few times. This chain uses TRBV11-2 with TRBJ2-3, with D maybe TRBD1 (5 bases). Trimming took off 2 bases at V and 6 bases at J, with 6 bases between the two ends. The CDR3 loop spans 12 amino acids. Germline V gene data show CDR1 as SGHAT and CDR2 as FQNNGV. The CDR3 nucleotides read TGTGCCAGCAGCTTAAAGGGGGATACGCAGTATTTT. Amino acid sequence: CASSLKGDTQYF.

This clone is a singleton in its sample. V usage is TRBV6-5 and J usage is TRBJ1-5; TRBD1 might be the D (6 bases). The CDR3 spans 14 residues. CDR1 is MNHEY and CDR2 is SVGAGI in the germline V gene. V was trimmed by 6 bases and J by 3 bases, leaving 12 bases between them. For the CDR3, the DNA is TGTGCCAGCAGCACTGGACAGATCAATCAGCCCCAGCATTTT. Encoded protein: CASSTGQINQPQHF.

The gene calls are TRBV6-5 and TRBJ2-7; TRBD1 agrees at 10 bases. After removal of 5 bases from V and 2 bases from J, the junction contained 3 bases not matched to a gene. The CDR3 sequence is 14 residues long. Germline V CDR1 and CDR2: MNHEY, SVGAGI. This CDR3 is CASSRTGGTYEQYF. The CDR3 DNA is TGTGCCAGCAGTCGGACAGGGGGGACCTACGAGCAGTACTTC.

The CDR3 loop reads CASSSLAGGTDTQYF. For the CDR3, the DNA is TGTGCCAGCAGTTCACTAGCGGGGGGCACAGATACGCAGTATTTT. This chain connects TRBV27 to TRBJ2-3, with 11 bases aligning to TRBD2. The CDR3 contains 15 residues. In germline, CDR1 is MNHEY, CDR2 SMNVEV (reference sequence). V shed 4 bases and J 1 base; nucleotides not matched to a gene: 1.

This CDR3 is CAWSVPSGGGNEQFF. As DNA, the CDR3 is TGTGCCTGGAGTGTACCGTCGGGAGGGGGGAATGAGCAGTTCTTC. The chain joins TRBV30 to TRBJ2-1; 8 nucleotides agree with TRBD2. This CDR3 has 15 amino acids. Looked up from germline, CDR1 is GTSNPN and CDR2 is SVGIG (reference sequence). V was pared by 0 bases and J by 7 bases, with 8 bases of the junction left unmatched. The variable domain in full, completed from reference TRBV30 and TRBJ2-1, reads SQTIHQWPATLVQPVGSPLSLECTVEGTSNPNLYWYRQAAGRGLQLLFYSVGIGQISSEVPQNLSASRPQDRQFILSSKKLLLSDSGFYLCAWSVPSGGGNEQFFGPGTRLTVL.

The J gene is TRBJ2-7, the V gene TRBV5-4; 9 bases are a match to TRBD1. The CDR3 spans 14 residues. Looked up from germline, CDR1 is SGHNT and CDR2 is YYREEE (reference sequence). V dropped 2 bases and J dropped 2; count of bases not matched to a gene: 2. The CDR3: CASSLDRGTYEQYF. CDR3 sequence (DNA): TGTGCCAGCAGCTTAGACAGGGGGACCTACGAGCAGTACTTC.

The V gene is TRBV10-1, the J gene TRBJ1-2, with no clear D. Germline assignment: CDR1 WNHNN and CDR2 SYGVQD (reference sequence). This CDR3 has 13 residues. Trimming stripped 0 bases from V and 2 bases from J, with 4 bases between. For the CDR3, the DNA is TGCGCCAGCAGTGAGTCCCAGAACTATGGCTACACCTTC. Translating it yields CASSESQNYGYTF.

This clone was seen only a few times. The chain carries TRBV5-4 and TRBJ2-7; 8 positions match TRBD2. V shed 6 bases and J 5 bases; nucleotides not matched to a gene: 10. The CDR3 is 14 residues long. The germline CDR1 and CDR2 sequences are SGHNT and YYREEE (reference sequence). This CDR3 reads CASTPGGSPDEQYF. The CDR3, as DNA: TGTGCCAGCACCCCGGGGGGGAGCCCCGACGAGCAGTACTTC. The full variable domain, in which reference TRBV5-4 and TRBJ2-7 provide the parts outside the CDR3, is ETGVTQSPTHLIKTRGQQVTLRCSSQSGHNTVSWYQQALGQGPQFIFQYYREEENGRGNFPPRFSGLQFPNYSSELNVNALELDDSALYLCASTPGGSPDEQYFGPGTRLTVT.

The J gene is TRBJ1-3, the V gene TRBV10-2, with D possibly TRBD1 on 6 matching bases. Germline V gene lookup returns CDR1 WSHSY and CDR2 SAAADI. The ends were cut back, 3 bases at V and 0 bases at J, with 12 bases in the middle. There are 16 residues in the CDR3. The chain's CDR3 is CASSDIRGSSGNTIYF. CDR3 sequence (DNA): TGCGCCAGCAGTGACATCAGGGGATCCTCTGGAAACACCATATATTTT.

This clone was recorded a few times. This chain connects TRBV5-1 to TRBJ2-1; 7 positions match TRBD1. This CDR3 comprises 15 residues. The V segment lost 6 bases and the J segment 1 base; nucleotides outside the gene matches: 7. Germline V CDR1 and CDR2: SGHRS, YFSETQ. CDR3 DNA sequence: TGCGCCAGCAACCCGACAGGGCAATCCTACAATGAGCAGTTCTTC. Translated, it gives CASNPTGQSYNEQFF.

This clone was counted a single time. V is TRBV19 and J is TRBJ2-3; 10 bases line up with TRBD2. The CDR3 has 16 amino acids. Germline values: CDR1 LNHDA, CDR2 SQIVND (reference sequence). Trimming took 4 bases from V and 5 from J; bases not matched to a gene: 9. The CDR3 sequence: CASSKSLAGDEDTQYF. CDR3 DNA sequence: TGTGCCAGTAGTAAATCCCTAGCGGGAGACGAAGATACGCAGTATTTT.

The chain combines TRBV10-3 with TRBJ1-3; the D is unclear. This CDR3 has 14 residues. CDR1 and CDR2 (germline): ENHRY, SYGVKD. Trimming shortened V by 5 bases and J by 4 bases, and 12 bases separated the two germline ends. The CDR3 DNA reads TGTGCCATCAGTCCCGAGAACCCCGGAAACACCATATATTTT. This gives the protein CAISPENPGNTIYF.